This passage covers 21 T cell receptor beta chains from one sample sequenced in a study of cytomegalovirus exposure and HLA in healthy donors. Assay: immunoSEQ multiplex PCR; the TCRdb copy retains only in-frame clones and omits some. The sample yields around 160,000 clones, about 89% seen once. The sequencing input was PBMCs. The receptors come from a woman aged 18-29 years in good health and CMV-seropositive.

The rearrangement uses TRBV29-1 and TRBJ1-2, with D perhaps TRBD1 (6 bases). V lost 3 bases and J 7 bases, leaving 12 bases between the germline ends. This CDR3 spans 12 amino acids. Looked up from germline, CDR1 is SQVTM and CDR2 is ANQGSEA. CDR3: CSVDPGDGGYTF. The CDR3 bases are TGCAGCGTTGACCCAGGGGATGGTGGCTACACCTTC.

CDR3: CASSLSPRQGANTGELFF. The CDR3 DNA reads as TGTGCCAGCAGTTTATCCCCCCGACAGGGGGCGAACACCGGGGAGCTGTTTTTT. The chain has TRBV28 and TRBJ2-2; 9 bases align to TRBD1. CDR3 length: 18 amino acids. V shed 1 base and J 0 bases; nucleotides not matched to a gene: 6. The V gene's germline CDR1 is MDHEN and CDR2 SYDVKM.

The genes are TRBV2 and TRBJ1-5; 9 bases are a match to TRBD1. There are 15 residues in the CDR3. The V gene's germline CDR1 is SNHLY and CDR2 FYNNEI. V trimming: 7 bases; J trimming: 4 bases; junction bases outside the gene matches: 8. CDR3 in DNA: TGTGCCAGCACCGAGGGGACAGGGAGTAATCAGCCCCAGCATTTT. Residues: CASTEGTGSNQPQHF. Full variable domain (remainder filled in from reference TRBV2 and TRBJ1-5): EPEVTQTPSHQVTQMGQEVILRCVPISNHLYFYWYRQILGQKVEFLVSFYNNEISEKSEIFDDQFSVERPDGSNFTLKIRSTKLEDSAMYFCASTEGTGSNQPQHFGDGTRLSIL.

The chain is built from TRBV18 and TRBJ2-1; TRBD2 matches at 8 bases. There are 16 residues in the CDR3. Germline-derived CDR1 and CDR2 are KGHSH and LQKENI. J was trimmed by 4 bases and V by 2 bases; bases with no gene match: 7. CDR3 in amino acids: CASSPTGGRSYNEQFF. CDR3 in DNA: TGTGCCAGCTCACCAACGGGGGGGCGGTCTTACAATGAGCAGTTCTTC.

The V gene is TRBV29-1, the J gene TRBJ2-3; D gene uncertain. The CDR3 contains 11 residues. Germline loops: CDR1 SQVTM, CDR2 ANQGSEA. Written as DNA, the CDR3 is TGCACCGCGTTGAGGTCAGATACGCAGTATTTT. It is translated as CTALRSDTQYF.

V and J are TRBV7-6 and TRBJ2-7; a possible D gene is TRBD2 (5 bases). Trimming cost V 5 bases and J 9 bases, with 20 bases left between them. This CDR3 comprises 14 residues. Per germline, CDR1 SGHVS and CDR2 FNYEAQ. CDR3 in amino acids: CASSPSGVLGTQYF. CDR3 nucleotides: TGTGCCAGCAGCCCGAGCGGCGTATTGGGAACGCAGTACTTC.

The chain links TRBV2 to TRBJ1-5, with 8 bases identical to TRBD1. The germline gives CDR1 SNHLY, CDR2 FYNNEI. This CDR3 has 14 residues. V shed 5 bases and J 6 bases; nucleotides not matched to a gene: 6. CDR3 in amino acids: CASSSDRAAQPQHF. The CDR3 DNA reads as TGTGCCAGCAGTTCGGACAGGGCGGCTCAGCCCCAGCATTTT.

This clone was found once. Here the CDR3 reads CASGPGQTDGYTF. The CDR3 nucleotides read TGTGCTAGTGGCCCGGGACAGACCGATGGCTACACCTTC. The chain recombines TRBV12-5 with TRBJ1-2; 7 bases line up with TRBD1. Germline values: CDR1 LGHNT, CDR2 FRNRAP. The CDR3 is made up of 13 amino acids. V lost 6 bases, J lost 6 bases, and 7 bases stayed unmatched.

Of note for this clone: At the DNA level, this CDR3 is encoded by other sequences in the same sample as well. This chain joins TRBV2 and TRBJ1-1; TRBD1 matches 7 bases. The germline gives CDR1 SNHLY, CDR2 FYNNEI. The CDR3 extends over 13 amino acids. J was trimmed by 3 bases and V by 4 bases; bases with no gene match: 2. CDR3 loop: CASSGGGDTEAFF. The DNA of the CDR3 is TGTGCCAGCAGTGGAGGGGGCGACACTGAAGCTTTCTTT.

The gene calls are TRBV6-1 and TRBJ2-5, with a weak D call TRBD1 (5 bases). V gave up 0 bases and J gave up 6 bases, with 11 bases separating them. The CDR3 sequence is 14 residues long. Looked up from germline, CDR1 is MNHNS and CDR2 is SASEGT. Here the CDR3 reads CASSEAGAAKTQYF. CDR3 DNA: TGTGCCAGCAGTGAAGCAGGGGCGGCAAAGACCCAGTACTTC.

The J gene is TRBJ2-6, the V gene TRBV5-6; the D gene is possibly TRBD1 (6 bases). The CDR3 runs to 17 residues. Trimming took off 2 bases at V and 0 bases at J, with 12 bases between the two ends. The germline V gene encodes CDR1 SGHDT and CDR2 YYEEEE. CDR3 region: CASSFPGARSGANVLTF. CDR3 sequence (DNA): TGTGCCAGCAGCTTCCCAGGGGCTCGCTCTGGGGCCAACGTCCTGACTTTC. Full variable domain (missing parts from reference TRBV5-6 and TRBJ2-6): DAGVTQSPTHLIKTRGQQVTLRCSPKSGHDTVSWYQQALGQGPQFIFQYYEEEERQRGNFPDRFSGHQFPNYSSELNVNALLLGDSALYLCASSFPGARSGANVLTFGAGSRLTVL.

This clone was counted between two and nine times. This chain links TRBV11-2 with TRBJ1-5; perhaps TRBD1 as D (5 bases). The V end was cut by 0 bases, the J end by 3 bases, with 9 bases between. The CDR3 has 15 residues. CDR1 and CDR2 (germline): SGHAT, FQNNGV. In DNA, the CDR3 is TGTGCCAGCAGCTTAGAAGCAGGGTTCAATCAGCCCCAGCATTTT. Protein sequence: CASSLEAGFNQPQHF.

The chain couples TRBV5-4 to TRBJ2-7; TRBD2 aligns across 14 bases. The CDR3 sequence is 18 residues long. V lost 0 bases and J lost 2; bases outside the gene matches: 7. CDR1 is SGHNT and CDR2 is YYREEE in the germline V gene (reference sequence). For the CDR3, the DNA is TGTGCCAGCAGCTTGGATCTTAGGGGACTAGCGGGGGCCTACGAGCAGTACTTC. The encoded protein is CASSLDLRGLAGAYEQYF.

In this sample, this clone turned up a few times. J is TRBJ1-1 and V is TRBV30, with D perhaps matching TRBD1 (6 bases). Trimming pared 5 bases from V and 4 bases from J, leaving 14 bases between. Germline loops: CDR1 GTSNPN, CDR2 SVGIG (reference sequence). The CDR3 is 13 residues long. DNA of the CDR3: TGTGCCTGGGGGGTGTCAGGGGCCACTGAAGCTTTCTTT. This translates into CAWGVSGATEAFF.

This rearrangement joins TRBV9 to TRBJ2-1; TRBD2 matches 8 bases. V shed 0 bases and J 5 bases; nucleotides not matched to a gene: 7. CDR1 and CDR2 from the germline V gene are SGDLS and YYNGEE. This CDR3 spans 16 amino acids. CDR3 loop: CASSVAVTGGDNEQFF. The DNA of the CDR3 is TGTGCCAGCAGCGTAGCTGTTACGGGAGGGGACAATGAGCAGTTCTTC.

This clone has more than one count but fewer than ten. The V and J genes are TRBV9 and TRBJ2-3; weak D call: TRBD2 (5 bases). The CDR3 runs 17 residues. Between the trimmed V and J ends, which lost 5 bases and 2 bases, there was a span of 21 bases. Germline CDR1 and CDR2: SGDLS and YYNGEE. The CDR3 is CASSPSLTMLSTDTQYF. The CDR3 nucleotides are TGTGCCAGCAGTCCTAGCTTAACTATGCTCTCCACAGATACGCAGTATTTT.

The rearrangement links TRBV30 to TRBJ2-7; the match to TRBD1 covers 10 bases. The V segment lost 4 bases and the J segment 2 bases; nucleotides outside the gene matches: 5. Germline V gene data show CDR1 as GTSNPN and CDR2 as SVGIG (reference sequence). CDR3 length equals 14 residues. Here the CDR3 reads CAWTLGQGAYEQYF. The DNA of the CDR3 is TGTGCCTGGACCCTCGGACAGGGGGCCTACGAGCAGTACTTC.

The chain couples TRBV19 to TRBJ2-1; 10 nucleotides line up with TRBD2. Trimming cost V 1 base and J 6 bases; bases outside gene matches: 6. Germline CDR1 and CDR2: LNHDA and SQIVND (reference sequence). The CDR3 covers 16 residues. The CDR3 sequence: CASSIVPLAGANEQFF. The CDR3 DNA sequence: TGTGCCAGTAGTATAGTGCCCCTAGCGGGGGCCAATGAGCAGTTCTTC.

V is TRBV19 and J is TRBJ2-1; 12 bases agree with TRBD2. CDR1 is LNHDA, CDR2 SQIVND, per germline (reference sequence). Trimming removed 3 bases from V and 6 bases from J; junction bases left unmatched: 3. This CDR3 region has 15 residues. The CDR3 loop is CASSIGLAGLNEQFF. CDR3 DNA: TGTGCCAGTAGTATCGGACTAGCGGGACTCAATGAGCAGTTCTTC.

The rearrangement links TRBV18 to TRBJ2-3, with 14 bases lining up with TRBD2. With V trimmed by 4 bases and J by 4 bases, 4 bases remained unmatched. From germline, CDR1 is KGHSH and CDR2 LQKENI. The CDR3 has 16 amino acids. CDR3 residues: CASSRGTSGSPDTQYF. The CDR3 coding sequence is TGTGCCAGCTCACGAGGGACTAGCGGGAGCCCAGATACGCAGTATTTT.

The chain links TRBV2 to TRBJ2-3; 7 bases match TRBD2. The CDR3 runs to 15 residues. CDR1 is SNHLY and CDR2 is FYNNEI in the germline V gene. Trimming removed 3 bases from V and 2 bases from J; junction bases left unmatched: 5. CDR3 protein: CASSEEGGDTDTQYF. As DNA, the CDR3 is TGTGCCAGCAGTGAGGAGGGAGGGGACACAGATACGCAGTATTTT.